The 24 T cell receptor beta chains below come from one sample, sequenced in a study of CD4+ T cells in melanoma. Libraries were prepared by immunoSEQ multiplex PCR; TCRdb keeps only in-frame clonotypes and omits some of them. The sample contains some 110,000 clones, about 92% of which appear only once. Specimen: peripheral blood. These receptors were obtained from a human donor with melanoma.

This clone has only one observation. The chain employs TRBV28 and TRBJ1-1; perhaps TRBD1 as D (6 bases). V was trimmed by 5 bases and J by 5 bases, leaving 18 bases between them. This CDR3 is 15 amino acids long. Germline V gene data show CDR1 as MDHEN and CDR2 as SYDVKM. DNA of the CDR3: TGTGCCAGCAGTAGCCCTGGCAGGGGAAAGACTGAAGCTTTCTTT. As protein: CASSSPGRGKTEAFF.

In its sample, this clone was seen once. V is TRBV6-6 and J is TRBJ1-4; 7 bases agree with TRBD1. Germline loops: CDR1 MNHNY, CDR2 SVGAGI (reference sequence). This CDR3 comprises 12 residues. Trimming took 10 bases from V and 6 from J; bases not matched to a gene: 5. The CDR3 nucleotides are TGTGCCACCCATACAGGGGATGAAAAACTGTTTTTT. It translates to CATHTGDEKLFF.

The V and J genes are TRBV6-4 and TRBJ1-5; the match to TRBD1 covers 7 bases. From germline, CDR1 is MRHNA and CDR2 SNTAGT. CDR3 length equals 14 residues. V was clipped by 2 bases and J by 7 bases; unmatched bases: 5. In DNA, the CDR3 is TGTGCCAGCAGTGACCCGGACAGGACACAGCCCCAGCATTTT. Its protein is CASSDPDRTQPQHF.

The chain is built from TRBV5-1 and TRBJ2-7, with 8 positions matching TRBD2. The CDR3 loop spans 13 amino acids. Germline values: CDR1 SGHRS, CDR2 YFSETQ. V lost 4 bases to trimming and J lost 7 bases; unmatched junction nucleotides: 7. The CDR3 bases are TGCGCCAGCAGCCCCGGACTAGCAAGGGAGCAGTACTTC. Protein sequence: CASSPGLAREQYF.

The V call is TRBV7-3, the J call TRBJ2-5; TRBD2 agrees at 7 bases. The CDR3 consists of 16 residues. The V gene's germline CDR1 is SGHTA and CDR2 FQGTGA. J gave up 5 bases and V 0 bases, and 9 bases lay outside the gene matches. DNA for the CDR3: TGTGCCAGCAGCTTAACCCCGACTAGCCTGAGGGAGACCCAGTACTTC. It translates to CASSLTPTSLRETQYF.

The V gene is TRBV2, the J gene TRBJ1-4; D is undetermined. This CDR3 comprises 14 residues. Germline lookup yields CDR1 SNHLY and CDR2 FYNNEI. CDR3 coding DNA: TGTGCTATGAAAAGGAGTGCCGGTGATGAAAAACTGTTTTTT. Residues: CAMKRSAGDEKLFF. Full variable domain (rest looked up from reference TRBV2 and TRBJ1-4): EPEVTQTPSHQVTQMGQEVILRCVPISNHLYFYWYRQILGQKVEFLVSFYNNEISEKSEIFDDQFSVERPDGSNFTLKIRSTKLEDSAMYFCAMKRSAGDEKLFFGSGTQLSVL.

This chain joins TRBV6-5 and TRBJ1-1, with 7 bases aligning to TRBD1. The germline V gene encodes CDR1 MNHEY and CDR2 SVGAGI. The V segment lost 9 bases and the J segment 1 base; nucleotides outside the gene matches: 5. The CDR3 covers 13 residues. The CDR3 sequence is CASNRGWNTEAFF. CDR3 DNA sequence: TGTGCCAGTAACAGGGGTTGGAACACTGAAGCTTTCTTT.

This clone was seen just once. The gene calls are TRBV14 and TRBJ1-1; perhaps TRBD1 as D (6 bases). In germline, CDR1 is SGHDN, CDR2 FVKESK. The CDR3 consists of 12 residues. V gave up 5 bases and J gave up 3 bases, with 7 bases separating them. The CDR3 DNA sequence: TGTGCCAGCAGCTGGACAGACACTGAAGCTTTCTTT. It yields the protein CASSWTDTEAFF.

The genes are TRBV5-1 and TRBJ2-2; 10 bases are a match to TRBD2. The junction had 0 bases not matched to a gene; V was cut back by 1 base and J by 0 bases. Per germline, CDR1 SGHRS and CDR2 YFSETQ. There are 16 residues in the CDR3. The CDR3 spells CASSLLAGANTGELFF. The CDR3 DNA is TGCGCCAGCAGCTTGCTAGCGGGAGCGAACACCGGGGAGCTGTTTTTT.

The rearrangement joins TRBV4-2 to TRBJ2-5, with 11 bases lining up with TRBD2. The trim removed 1 base at V and 2 bases at J, leaving 9 bases unmatched. CDR3 size: 18 residues. In germline, CDR1 is LGHNA, CDR2 YNFKEQ. CDR3 residues: CASSQGVAGGPRQETQYF. Here the CDR3 DNA reads TGTGCCAGCAGCCAAGGCGTAGCGGGAGGGCCGCGGCAAGAGACCCAGTACTTC.

The chain links TRBV6-5 to TRBJ2-1, with no clear D. V shed 5 bases and J shed 2 bases, with 7 bases lying between them. Germline values: CDR1 MNHEY, CDR2 SVGAGI. This CDR3 is built from 13 residues. For the CDR3, the DNA is TGTGCCAGCAGTCAGAGTGCCTACAATGAGCAGTTCTTC. Protein sequence: CASSQSAYNEQFF.

The rearrangement uses TRBV28 and TRBJ2-1, with TRBD2 identical over 9 bases. This CDR3 has 17 residues. Per germline, CDR1 MDHEN and CDR2 SYDVKM. J gave up 0 bases and V 6 bases, and 9 bases lay outside the gene matches. The CDR3 coding sequence is TGTGCCAGCAGAGCCGTAGCGGGAGCAAGCTCCTACAATGAGCAGTTCTTC. Residues: CASRAVAGASSYNEQFF.

The chain combines TRBV7-2 with TRBJ2-7; D may be TRBD2 (6 bases). Germline lookup yields CDR1 SGHTA and CDR2 FQGNSA. V was trimmed by 5 bases and J by 0 bases, leaving 14 bases between them. The CDR3 sequence is 15 residues long. CDR3 coding DNA: TGTGCCAGCAGCGTTTCCCGGGACTTCTCCTACGAGCAGTACTTC. Its translation is CASSVSRDFSYEQYF.

This chain links TRBV5-8 with TRBJ2-1, with 8 bases identical to TRBD1. The CDR3 is made up of 16 amino acids. V shed 3 bases and J 7 bases; nucleotides not matched to a gene: 12. Germline V gives CDR1 SGHTS, CDR2 YDEGEE. The CDR3 sequence: CASSSEPTGVRNEQFF. The CDR3 DNA sequence: TGTGCCAGCAGCTCAGAACCGACAGGGGTCAGGAATGAGCAGTTCTTC.

The chain combines TRBV21-1 with TRBJ2-5; TRBD2 is the table's D call, not checked against the DNA. TRBV21-1 is flagged as a pseudogene. The CDR3 sequence is 15 residues long. CDR3 DNA: TGTGCCAGCAGCCCGAAATGGGGGGGGCGGGAGACCCAGTACTTC. Its translation: CASSPKWGGRETQYF.

The rearrangement links TRBV10-3 to TRBJ2-5; D gene uncertain. Germline assignment: CDR1 ENHRY and CDR2 SYGVKD. The V and J ends lost 10 bases and 4 bases respectively, with 19 bases between them. CDR3 length: 14 amino acids. The CDR3 here is CATKVAGDRETQYF. For the CDR3, the DNA is TGTGCCACCAAGGTGGCAGGCGACCGAGAGACCCAGTACTTC.

V usage is TRBV19 and J usage is TRBJ2-1; possible D gene TRBD2, 6 bases. The CDR3 is 14 amino acids. V shed 5 bases and J shed 5 bases, with 13 bases lying between them. The germline V gene has CDR1 LNHDA and CDR2 SQIVND (reference sequence). The DNA of the CDR3 is TGTGCCAGTAGTTTCCTCGGGAGCGACAATGAGCAGTTCTTC. It yields the protein CASSFLGSDNEQFF.

The V and J genes are TRBV7-2 and TRBJ1-2; 9 bases match TRBD1. V dropped 4 bases and J dropped 2; count of bases not matched to a gene: 2. Germline V lookup: CDR1 SGHTA, CDR2 FQGNSA. There are 14 residues in the CDR3. The CDR3 sequence: CASSSTGGNYGYTF. As DNA, the CDR3 is TGTGCCAGCAGCTCAACAGGGGGCAACTATGGCTACACCTTC.

The chain employs TRBV9 and TRBJ1-1, with no clear D. Germline CDR1 reads SGDLS; CDR2 reads YYNGEE. With 0 bases removed from V and 5 bases from J, the gap between germline ends came to 8 bases. The CDR3 contains 13 residues. CDR3 sequence (DNA): TGTGCCAGCAGCGTAGGGGTGGGTACTGAAGCTTTCTTT. Translated, it gives CASSVGVGTEAFF.

The chain combines TRBV15 with TRBJ2-3; 9 bases match TRBD2. V trimming: 1 base; J trimming: 8 bases; junction bases outside the gene matches: 10. The CDR3 loop spans 16 amino acids. CDR1 and CDR2 (germline): LNHNV, YYDKDF (reference sequence). The CDR3 loop is CATSRVTASGEGTQYF. The CDR3 DNA reads TGTGCCACCAGCAGAGTAACGGCTAGCGGGGAGGGTACGCAGTATTTT.

This rearrangement joins TRBV11-2 to TRBJ2-7; possible D gene TRBD1, 5 bases. Trimming cost V 5 bases and J 3 bases, with 23 bases left between them. Germline V gene sequence: CDR1 SGHAT, CDR2 FQNNGV. CDR3 length: 17 amino acids. CDR3 nucleotides: TGTGCCAGCAGCCAACGAGCCCTCTCTGGACACAACTACGAGCAGTACTTC. Its translation is CASSQRALSGHNYEQYF.

The chain combines TRBV5-1 with TRBJ2-7; D remains ambiguous. The CDR3 has 14 amino acids. V was clipped by 1 base and J by 4 bases, with 12 bases between them. The germline gives CDR1 SGHRS, CDR2 YFSETQ. DNA for the CDR3: TGCGCCAGCAGCTTGCAGCAGAGCACGTACGAGCAGTACTTC. This sequence encodes CASSLQQSTYEQYF.

The chain has TRBV21-1 and TRBJ1-1; TRBD1 was called by the table and not checked on the DNA. TRBV21-1 constitutes a pseudogene. This CDR3 spans 16 amino acids. CDR3 amino acids: CASSGRLGPRGSEAFF. CDR3 sequence (DNA): TGTGCCAGCAGCGGGCGATTGGGACCCAGGGGTTCTGAAGCTTTCTTT.

This chain links TRBV7-2 with TRBJ2-5, with D perhaps TRBD1 (6 bases). CDR3 length: 15 residues. Trimming removed 6 bases from V and 1 base from J, with 15 bases in between. From germline, CDR1 is SGHTA and CDR2 FQGNSA. CDR3 DNA sequence: TGTGCCAGCAGATACTCAGGGGCCCCCCAAGAGACCCAGTACTTC. This gives the protein CASRYSGAPQETQYF. The full variable domain, with the rest looked up from reference TRBV7-2 and TRBJ2-5, is GAGVSQSPSNKVTEKGKDVELRCDPISGHTALYWYRQSLGQGLEFLIYFQGNSAPDKSGLPSDRFSAERTGGSVSTLTIQRTQQEDSAVYLCASRYSGAPQETQYFGPGTRLLVL.